This is a list of T cell receptor beta chains from one sample in a study of blood T cell repertoires in COVID-19. Libraries were prepared by immunoSEQ multiplex PCR; TCRdb keeps only in-frame clonotypes and omits some of them. The data show about 400,000 clones, 65% to 90% seen once. Sequencing input: peripheral blood. The receptors originated from a woman aged 55-75 years with COVID-19, enrolled during active disease. Each CDR3 is given with its conserved first and last residue. Fields, in order: clone size, V gene, D gene, J gene, CDR3 protein, CDR3 DNA. D genes are given only for firm matches. Clone size is given for some rows only: seen once, a few or many times, or a class if the clone is expanded.

>.|TRBV19|.|TRBJ2-3
CASSIGGLGLDTQYF
TGTGCCAGTAGTATCGGAGGGTTGGGCCTCGATACGCAGTATTTT
>once|TRBV4-1|.|TRBJ2-1
CASSQRVYNEQFF
TGCGCCAGCAGCCAGAGGGTTTACAATGAGCAGTTCTTC
>.|TRBV4-2|.|TRBJ2-7
CASSQEVRSDGTSYEQYF
TGTGCCAGCAGCCAAGAAGTAAGGTCGGACGGGACTTCCTACGAGCAGTACTTC
>.|TRBV14|.|TRBJ2-3
CASSLIGASERDTQYF
TGTGCCAGCAGCCTCATAGGGGCTAGCGAGCGAGATACGCAGTATTTT
>.|TRBV10-1|.|TRBJ1-2
CASSESINPGDGYTF
TGCGCCAGCAGTGAGTCGATAAACCCGGGGGATGGCTACACCTTC
>.|TRBV27|.|TRBJ1-5
CASSPGTLHNQPQHF
TGTGCCAGCAGTCCCGGGACATTGCACAATCAGCCCCAGCATTTT
>once|TRBV11-3|TRBD1|TRBJ1-1
CASSPRTGIYSEAFF
TGTGCCAGCAGCCCCCGGACAGGTATCTATTCGGAAGCTTTCTTT
>.|TRBV7-3|.|TRBJ2-7
CASSRAEGGSYEQYF
TGTGCCAGCAGCCGTGCGGAAGGAGGGTCCTACGAGCAGTACTTC
>.|TRBV30|TRBD1|TRBJ2-3
CAWTLGQGDTDTQYF
TGTGCCTGGACCTTGGGACAGGGGGACACAGATACGCAGTATTTT
>.|TRBV9|.|TRBJ1-1
CASSVDSRTEAFF
TGTGCCAGCAGCGTAGACTCCCGCACTGAAGCTTTCTTT
>.|TRBV11-3|TRBD1|TRBJ2-3
CASSLGVTGASTDTQYF
TGTGCCAGCAGCTTAGGGGTGACAGGGGCTAGCACAGATACGCAGTATTTT